This entry lists 17 T cell receptor beta chains sequenced from one sample in a study of blood T cell repertoires in COVID-19. Assay: immunoSEQ multiplex PCR; the TCRdb copy retains only in-frame clones and omits some. This sample has about 170,000 clones, with approximately 84% found just once. Material for sequencing was peripheral blood. These TCRs come from a woman of 80 years or more with COVID-19, enrolled during active disease.

The chain has TRBV7-3 and TRBJ1-4; D call uncertain. CDR3 length: 14 amino acids. Germline V gene lookup returns CDR1 SGHTA and CDR2 FQGTGA. V lost 6 bases, J lost 4 bases, and 12 bases lay in between. CDR3 protein: CASRRAVSNEKLFF. The CDR3 DNA follows: TGTGCCAGCAGGCGGGCGGTGAGTAATGAAAAACTGTTTTTT.

This rearrangement joins TRBV10-3 to TRBJ2-2; 8 positions match TRBD1. The CDR3 is made up of 15 amino acids. Trimming took 7 bases from V and 7 from J; bases not matched to a gene: 11. The germline V gene encodes CDR1 ENHRY and CDR2 SYGVKD. The CDR3: CAITKDRAGNGELFF. DNA for the CDR3: TGTGCCATCACTAAGGACAGGGCTGGTAACGGGGAGCTGTTTTTT.

This clone was seen once. The CDR3 spells CASSQDGGGNTDTQYF. CDR3 sequence (DNA): TGTGCCAGCAGCCAAGATGGCGGGGGCAACACAGATACGCAGTATTTT. The V gene is TRBV4-2, the J gene TRBJ2-3, with D possibly being TRBD2 (7 bases). V lost 0 bases and J 2 bases, leaving 12 bases between the germline ends. Germline CDR1 reads LGHNA; CDR2 reads YNFKEQ. This CDR3 has 16 amino acids.

The chain employs TRBV14 and TRBJ1-2; 7 nucleotides align to TRBD1. Germline loops: CDR1 SGHDN, CDR2 FVKESK. The CDR3 contains 15 residues. Trimming removed 4 bases from V and 4 bases from J; junction bases left unmatched: 9. CDR3 region: CASSPVATGIYGYTF. In DNA, the CDR3 is TGTGCCAGCAGCCCTGTAGCGACAGGGATCTATGGCTACACCTTC.

The J gene is TRBJ1-1, the V gene TRBV5-4, with a weak D call TRBD1 (6 bases). The length of the CDR3 is 14 residues. Germline V gene lookup returns CDR1 SGHNT and CDR2 YYREEE (reference sequence). V was clipped by 3 bases and J by 1 base, with 10 bases between them. The CDR3 DNA reads TGTGCCAGCAGCTCTCAGGGGCAGAACACTGAAGCTTTCTTT. Translated: CASSSQGQNTEAFF. The full variable domain, its missing parts supplied by reference TRBV5-4 and TRBJ1-1, is ETGVTQSPTHLIKTRGQQVTLRCSSQSGHNTVSWYQQALGQGPQFIFQYYREEENGRGNFPPRFSGLQFPNYSSELNVNALELDDSALYLCASSSQGQNTEAFFGQGTRLTVV.

The chain has TRBV5-1 and TRBJ1-5, with TRBD1 matching over 9 bases. The CDR3 is 13 amino acids. Looked up from germline, CDR1 is SGHRS and CDR2 is YFSETQ. J gave up 7 bases and V 4 bases, and 3 bases lay outside the gene matches. In DNA, the CDR3 is TGCGCCAGCAGCCCGGGACAGGGACAGCCCCAGCATTTT. It specifies CASSPGQGQPQHF.

V and J are TRBV19 and TRBJ2-7; 15 bases map to TRBD2. The CDR3 spans 14 residues. Germline trimming cut 5 bases from V and 6 bases from J; bases unmatched to any gene: 2. Germline lookup yields CDR1 LNHDA and CDR2 SQIVND (reference sequence). Here the CDR3 reads CASSGTSGRTEQYF. In DNA form, the CDR3 reads TGTGCCAGTAGTGGGACTAGCGGGAGGACCGAGCAGTACTTC.

V and J are TRBV28 and TRBJ2-7; TRBD2 is a possible D gene (5 bases). This CDR3 contains 11 residues. The ends were cut back, 7 bases at V and 8 bases at J, with 12 bases in the middle. Looked up from germline, CDR1 is MDHEN and CDR2 is SYDVKM. The CDR3 nucleotides read TGTGCCAGCATAGGAGGAACCAAGCAGTACTTC. Its translation: CASIGGTKQYF. Based on the CDR3 plus reference TRBV28 and TRBJ2-7, the full variable domain is DVKVTQSSRYLVKRTGEKVFLECVQDMDHENMFWYRQDPGLGLRLIYFSYDVKMKEKGDIPEGYSVSREKKERFSLILESASTNQTSMYLCASIGGTKQYFGPGTRLTVT.

The chain employs TRBV15 and TRBJ1-1; 7 bases match TRBD1. The CDR3 runs 14 residues. The ends lost 6 bases at V and 1 base at J; junction bases unmatched: 5. Germline CDR1 reads LNHNV; CDR2 reads YYDKDF (reference sequence). The CDR3 nucleotides read TGTGCCACCAGTAAAGGACAGGAGAACACTGAAGCTTTCTTT. Protein: CATSKGQENTEAFF.

A few counts support this clone. The gene calls are TRBV2 and TRBJ2-7; TRBD1 matches at 9 bases. V lost 8 bases to trimming and J lost 3 bases; unmatched junction nucleotides: 8. The CDR3 has 14 residues. CDR1 SNHLY and CDR2 FYNNEI come from the germline V gene. The CDR3 reads CASCPDRGFYEQYF. As DNA, the CDR3 is TGTGCCAGCTGTCCAGACAGGGGGTTCTACGAGCAGTACTTC.

The V and J genes are TRBV4-2 and TRBJ1-5, with 9 nucleotides matching TRBD1. The trim removed 2 bases at V and 0 bases at J, leaving 8 bases unmatched. The CDR3 has 18 residues. CDR1 LGHNA and CDR2 YNFKEQ come from the germline V gene. CDR3 loop: CASSQMPWDRASNQPQHF. The CDR3 DNA reads TGTGCCAGCAGCCAAATGCCGTGGGACAGGGCTAGCAATCAGCCCCAGCATTTT.

This chain uses TRBV5-1 with TRBJ2-2; 9 bases line up with TRBD2. V lost 0 bases and J lost 6; bases outside the gene matches: 3. This CDR3 is built from 15 residues. The germline V gene has CDR1 SGHRS and CDR2 YFSETQ. The CDR3 sequence is CASSLDLAGSGELFF. Written as DNA, the CDR3 is TGCGCCAGCAGCTTGGACCTAGCGGGATCCGGGGAGCTGTTTTTT.

The chain carries TRBV5-4 and TRBJ2-1, with 7 bases identical to TRBD2. Germline CDR1 is SGHNT and CDR2 is YYREEE (reference sequence). Unmatched junction bases numbered 5, after V lost 4 bases and J lost 7 bases. This CDR3 region has 13 residues. The CDR3 region is CASSVGLVNEQFF. In nucleotides, the CDR3 is TGTGCCAGCAGCGTAGGACTAGTGAATGAGCAGTTCTTC. Full variable domain (rest looked up from reference TRBV5-4 and TRBJ2-1): ETGVTQSPTHLIKTRGQQVTLRCSSQSGHNTVSWYQQALGQGPQFIFQYYREEENGRGNFPPRFSGLQFPNYSSELNVNALELDDSALYLCASSVGLVNEQFFGPGTRLTVL.

A few counts support this clone. This chain links TRBV28 with TRBJ1-2; no clear D. The V gene's germline CDR1 is MDHEN and CDR2 SYDVKM. This CDR3 has 15 residues. V lost 5 bases to trimming and J lost 7 bases, with 20 bases between them. CDR3 nucleotide sequence: TGTGCCAGCAGTCGCCACTACACGAGAGGGAGTGGCTACACCTTC. Its translation: CASSRHYTRGSGYTF.

This chain links TRBV19 with TRBJ2-7; 9 nucleotides align to TRBD1. The ends lost 2 bases at V and 3 bases at J; junction bases unmatched: 5. CDR1 is LNHDA and CDR2 is SQIVND in the germline V gene (reference sequence). This CDR3 is built from 15 residues. The CDR3 protein is CASSIMGQGDYEQYF. CDR3 coding DNA: TGTGCCAGTAGTATAATGGGACAGGGTGACTACGAGCAGTACTTC.

V is TRBV18 and J is TRBJ2-7; D possibly corresponds to TRBD1 (6 bases). This CDR3 has 15 amino acids. The V gene's germline CDR1 is KGHSH and CDR2 LQKENI. The V gene lost 3 bases and the J gene lost 5 bases, with 17 bases spanning the gap. In nucleotides, the CDR3 is TGTGCCAGCTCACCGACAACAGGGAAAATAAACGAGCAGTACTTC. Encoded protein: CASSPTTGKINEQYF.

The rearrangement uses TRBV23-1 and TRBJ2-5, with 8 bases identical to TRBD1. TRBV23-1 carries the ORF label, with uncertain function. The J segment lost 1 base and the V segment lost 0 bases, leaving 22 bases of the junction unmatched. This CDR3 contains 22 residues. CDR3 sequence reads: CASSQSILQGGDPTSLQETQYF. CDR3 nucleotides: TGCGCCAGCAGTCAATCTATACTACAGGGGGGCGACCCCACCAGTCTCCAAGAGACCCAGTACTTC.